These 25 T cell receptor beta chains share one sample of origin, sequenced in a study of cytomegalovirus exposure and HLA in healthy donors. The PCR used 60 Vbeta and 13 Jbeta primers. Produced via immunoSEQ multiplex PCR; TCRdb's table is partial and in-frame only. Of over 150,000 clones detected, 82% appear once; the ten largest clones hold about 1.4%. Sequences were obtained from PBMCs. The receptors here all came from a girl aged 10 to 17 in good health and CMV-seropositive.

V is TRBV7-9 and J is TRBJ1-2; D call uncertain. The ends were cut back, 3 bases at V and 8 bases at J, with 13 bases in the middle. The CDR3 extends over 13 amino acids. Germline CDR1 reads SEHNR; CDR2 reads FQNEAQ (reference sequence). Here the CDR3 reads CASSFDLLRGYTF. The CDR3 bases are TGTGCCAGCAGCTTTGATCTCCTCAGAGGCTACACCTTC.

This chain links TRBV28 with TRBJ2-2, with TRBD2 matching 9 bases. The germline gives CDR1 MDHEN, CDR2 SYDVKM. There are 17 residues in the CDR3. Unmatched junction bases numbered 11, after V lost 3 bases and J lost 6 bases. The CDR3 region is CASSLSRGRALAGELFF. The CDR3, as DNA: TGTGCCAGCAGTTTGTCCCGCGGGAGGGCCCTCGCCGGGGAGCTGTTTTTT.

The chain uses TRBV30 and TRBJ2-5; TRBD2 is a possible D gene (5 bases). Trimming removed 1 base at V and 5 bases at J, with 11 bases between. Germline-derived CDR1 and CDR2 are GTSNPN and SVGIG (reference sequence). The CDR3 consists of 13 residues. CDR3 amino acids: CAWSARGLETQYF. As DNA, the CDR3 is TGTGCCTGGAGTGCGCGAGGGCTGGAGACCCAGTACTTC.

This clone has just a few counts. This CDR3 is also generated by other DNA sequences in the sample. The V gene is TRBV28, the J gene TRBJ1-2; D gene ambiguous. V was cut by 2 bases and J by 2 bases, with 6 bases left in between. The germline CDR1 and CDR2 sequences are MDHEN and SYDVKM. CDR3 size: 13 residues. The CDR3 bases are TGTGCCAGCAGTTTAGGAGTAAACTATGGCTACACCTTC. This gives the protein CASSLGVNYGYTF.

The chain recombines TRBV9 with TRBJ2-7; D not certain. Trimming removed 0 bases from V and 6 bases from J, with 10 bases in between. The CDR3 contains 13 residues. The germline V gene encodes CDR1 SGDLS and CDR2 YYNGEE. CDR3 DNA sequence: TGTGCCAGCAGCGTAGCGGAGACCAGCGAGCAGTACTTC. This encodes CASSVAETSEQYF.

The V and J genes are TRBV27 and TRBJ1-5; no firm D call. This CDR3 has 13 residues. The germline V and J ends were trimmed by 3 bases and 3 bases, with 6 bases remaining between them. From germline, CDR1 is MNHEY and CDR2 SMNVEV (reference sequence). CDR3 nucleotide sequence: TGTGCCAGCAGTTTCCAATTCAATCAGCCCCAGCATTTT. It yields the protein CASSFQFNQPQHF.

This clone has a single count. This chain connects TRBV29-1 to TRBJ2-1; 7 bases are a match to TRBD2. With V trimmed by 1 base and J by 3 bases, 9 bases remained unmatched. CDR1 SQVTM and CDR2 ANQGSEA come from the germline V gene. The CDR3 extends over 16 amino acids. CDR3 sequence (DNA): TGCAGCGTTGAAGCACGGGTGGGGGGGGGCTACAATGAGCAGTTCTTC. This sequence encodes CSVEARVGGGYNEQFF.

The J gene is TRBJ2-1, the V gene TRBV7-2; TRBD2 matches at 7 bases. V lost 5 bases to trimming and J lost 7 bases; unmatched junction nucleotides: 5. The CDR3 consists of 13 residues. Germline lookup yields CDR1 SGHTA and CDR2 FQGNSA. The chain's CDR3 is CASSPTSPNEQFF. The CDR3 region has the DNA TGTGCCAGCAGCCCGACTAGCCCTAATGAGCAGTTCTTC.

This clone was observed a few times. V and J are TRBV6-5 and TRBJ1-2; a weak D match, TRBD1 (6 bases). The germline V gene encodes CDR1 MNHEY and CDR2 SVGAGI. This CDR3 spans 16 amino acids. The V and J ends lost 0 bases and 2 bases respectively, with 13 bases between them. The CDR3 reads CASSYSSGEVNYGYTF. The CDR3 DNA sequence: TGTGCCAGCAGTTACTCGTCAGGGGAAGTGAACTATGGCTACACCTTC.

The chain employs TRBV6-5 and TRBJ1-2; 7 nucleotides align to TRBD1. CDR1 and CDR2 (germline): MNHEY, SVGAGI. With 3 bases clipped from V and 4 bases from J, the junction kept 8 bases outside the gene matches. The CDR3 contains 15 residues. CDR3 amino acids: CASSYRSQGGYGYTF. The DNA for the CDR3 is TGTGCCAGCAGTTATCGGTCGCAGGGGGGCTATGGCTACACCTTC.

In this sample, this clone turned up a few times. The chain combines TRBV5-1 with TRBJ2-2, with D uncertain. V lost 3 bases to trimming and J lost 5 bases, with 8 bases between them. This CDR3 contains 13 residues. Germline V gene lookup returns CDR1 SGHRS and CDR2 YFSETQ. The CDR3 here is CASSSRITGELFF. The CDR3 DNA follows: TGCGCCAGCAGCTCGAGGATTACCGGGGAGCTGTTTTTT.

The CDR3 protein is CASSLMGGLYGYTF. The CDR3 nucleotides read TGTGCCAGCAGTCTCATGGGAGGACTCTATGGCTACACCTTC. The chain couples TRBV27 to TRBJ1-2; the D is unclear. The CDR3 is 14 residues long. V was cut by 5 bases and J by 4 bases, with 14 bases left in between. Germline loops: CDR1 MNHEY, CDR2 SMNVEV (reference sequence).

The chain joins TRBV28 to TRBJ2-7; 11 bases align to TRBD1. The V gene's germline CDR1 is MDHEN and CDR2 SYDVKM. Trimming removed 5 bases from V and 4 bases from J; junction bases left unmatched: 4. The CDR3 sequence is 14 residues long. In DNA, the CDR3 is TGTGCCAGCAGTGGCGGACAGGGGGCTTACGAGCAGTACTTC. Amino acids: CASSGGQGAYEQYF.

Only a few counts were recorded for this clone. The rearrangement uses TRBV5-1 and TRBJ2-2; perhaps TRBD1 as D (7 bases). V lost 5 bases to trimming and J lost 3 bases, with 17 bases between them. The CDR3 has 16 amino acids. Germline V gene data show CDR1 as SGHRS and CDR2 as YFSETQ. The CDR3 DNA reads TGCGCCAGCAGTCTGGAGGGGGCGCCGGACACCGGGGAGCTGTTTTTT. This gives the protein CASSLEGAPDTGELFF. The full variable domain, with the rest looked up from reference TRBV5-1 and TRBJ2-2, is KAGVTQTPRYLIKTRGQQVTLSCSPISGHRSVSWYQQTPGQGLQFLFEYFSETQRNKGNFPGRFSGRQFSNSRSEMNVSTLELGDSALYLCASSLEGAPDTGELFFGEGSRLTVL.

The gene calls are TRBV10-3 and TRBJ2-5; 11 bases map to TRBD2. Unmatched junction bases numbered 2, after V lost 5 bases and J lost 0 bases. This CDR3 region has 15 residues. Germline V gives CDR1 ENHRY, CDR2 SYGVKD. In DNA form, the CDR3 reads TGTGCCATCAGTCCGGGACTAGCGGACCAAGAGACCCAGTACTTC. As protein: CAISPGLADQETQYF.

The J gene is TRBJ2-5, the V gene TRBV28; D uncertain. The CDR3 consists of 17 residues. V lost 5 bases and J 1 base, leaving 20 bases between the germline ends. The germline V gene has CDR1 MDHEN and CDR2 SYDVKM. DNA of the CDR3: TGTGCCAGCAGTAACCCCCTGCGGCGGAATGCCCAAGAGACCCAGTACTTC. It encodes CASSNPLRRNAQETQYF. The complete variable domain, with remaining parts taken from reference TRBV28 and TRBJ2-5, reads DVKVTQSSRYLVKRTGEKVFLECVQDMDHENMFWYRQDPGLGLRLIYFSYDVKMKEKGDIPEGYSVSREKKERFSLILESASTNQTSMYLCASSNPLRRNAQETQYFGPGTRLLVL.

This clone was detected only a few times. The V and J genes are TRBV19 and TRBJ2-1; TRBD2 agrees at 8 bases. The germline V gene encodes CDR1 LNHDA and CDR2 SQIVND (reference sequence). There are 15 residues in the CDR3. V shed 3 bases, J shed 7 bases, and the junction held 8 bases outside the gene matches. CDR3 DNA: TGTGCCAGTAGTATTACGGGGGGGCCGGGGAATGAGCAGTTCTTC. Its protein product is CASSITGGPGNEQFF.

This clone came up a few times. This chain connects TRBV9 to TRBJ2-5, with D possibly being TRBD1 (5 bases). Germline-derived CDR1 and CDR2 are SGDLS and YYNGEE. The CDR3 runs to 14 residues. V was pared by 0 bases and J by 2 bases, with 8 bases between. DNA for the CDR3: TGTGCCAGCAGCGTAGGAGCAGGGCAAGAGACCCAGTACTTC. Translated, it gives CASSVGAGQETQYF.

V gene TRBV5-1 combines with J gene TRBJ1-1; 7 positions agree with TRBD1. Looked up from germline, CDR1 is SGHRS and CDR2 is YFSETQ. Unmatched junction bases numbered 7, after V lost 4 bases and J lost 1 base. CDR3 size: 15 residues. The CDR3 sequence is CASSPQGVSNTEAFF. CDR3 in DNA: TGCGCCAGCAGCCCCCAGGGGGTGTCGAACACTGAAGCTTTCTTT.

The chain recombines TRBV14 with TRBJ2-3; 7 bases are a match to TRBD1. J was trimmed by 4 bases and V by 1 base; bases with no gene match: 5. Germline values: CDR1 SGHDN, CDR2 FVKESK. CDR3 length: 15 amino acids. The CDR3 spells CASSQGDREPDTQYF. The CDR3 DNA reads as TGTGCCAGCAGCCAAGGTGACAGGGAACCAGATACGCAGTATTTT.

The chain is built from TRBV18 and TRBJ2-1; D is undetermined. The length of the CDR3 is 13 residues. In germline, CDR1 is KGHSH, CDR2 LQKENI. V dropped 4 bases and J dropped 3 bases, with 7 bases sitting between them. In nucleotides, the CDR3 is TGTGCCAGCTCACGCTCGAGCTACAATGAGCAGTTCTTC. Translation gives CASSRSSYNEQFF.

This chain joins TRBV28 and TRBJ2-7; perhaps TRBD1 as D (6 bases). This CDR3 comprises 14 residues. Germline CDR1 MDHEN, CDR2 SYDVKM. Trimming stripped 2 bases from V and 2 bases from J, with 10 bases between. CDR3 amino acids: CASSLTGQTYEQYF. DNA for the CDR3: TGTGCCAGCAGTTTAACAGGACAGACCTACGAGCAGTACTTC. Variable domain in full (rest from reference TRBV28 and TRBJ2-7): DVKVTQSSRYLVKRTGEKVFLECVQDMDHENMFWYRQDPGLGLRLIYFSYDVKMKEKGDIPEGYSVSREKKERFSLILESASTNQTSMYLCASSLTGQTYEQYFGPGTRLTVT.

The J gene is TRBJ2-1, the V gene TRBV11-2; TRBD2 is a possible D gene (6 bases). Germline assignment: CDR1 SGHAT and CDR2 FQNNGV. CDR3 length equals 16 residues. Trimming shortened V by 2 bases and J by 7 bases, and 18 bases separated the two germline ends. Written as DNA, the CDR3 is TGTGCCAGCAGCTTATACCAAGGGACTGGAAGAAATGAGCAGTTCTTC. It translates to CASSLYQGTGRNEQFF.

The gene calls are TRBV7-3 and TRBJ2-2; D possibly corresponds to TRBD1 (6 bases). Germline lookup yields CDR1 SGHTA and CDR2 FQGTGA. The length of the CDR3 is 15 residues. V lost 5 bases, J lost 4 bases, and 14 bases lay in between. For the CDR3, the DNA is TGTGCCAGCAGCCCCCCAGGGGCGGGCACCGGGGAGCTGTTTTTT. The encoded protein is CASSPPGAGTGELFF.

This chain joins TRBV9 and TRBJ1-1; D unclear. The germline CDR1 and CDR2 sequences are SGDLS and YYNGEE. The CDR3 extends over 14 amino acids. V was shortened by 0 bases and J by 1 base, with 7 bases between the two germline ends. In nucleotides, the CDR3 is TGTGCCAGCAGCGTAGTGTCAGGGAACACTGAAGCTTTCTTT. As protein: CASSVVSGNTEAFF.